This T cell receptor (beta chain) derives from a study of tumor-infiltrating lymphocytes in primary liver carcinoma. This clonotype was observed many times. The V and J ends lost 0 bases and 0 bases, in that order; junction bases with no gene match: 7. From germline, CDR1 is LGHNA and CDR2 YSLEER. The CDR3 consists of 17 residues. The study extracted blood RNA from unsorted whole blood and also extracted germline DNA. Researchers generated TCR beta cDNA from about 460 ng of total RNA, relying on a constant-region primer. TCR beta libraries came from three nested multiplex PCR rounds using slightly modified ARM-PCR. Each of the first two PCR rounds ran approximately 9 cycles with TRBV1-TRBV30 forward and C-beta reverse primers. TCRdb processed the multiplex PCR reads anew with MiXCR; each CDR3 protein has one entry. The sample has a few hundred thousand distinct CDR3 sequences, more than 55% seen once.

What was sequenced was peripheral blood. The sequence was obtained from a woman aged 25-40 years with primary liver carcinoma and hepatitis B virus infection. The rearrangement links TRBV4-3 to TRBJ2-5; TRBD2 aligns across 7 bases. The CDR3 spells CASSQDVGEGYQETQYF. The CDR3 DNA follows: TGCGCCAGCAGCCAAGATGTCGGGGAGGGGTACCAAGAGACCCAGTACTTC.